This T cell receptor beta chain was sequenced during a study of T cells in Graves' hyperthyroidism and ophthalmopathy. Trimming pared 1 base from V and 8 bases from J, leaving 14 bases between. The germline V gene has CDR1 LNHDA and CDR2 SQIVND (reference sequence). There are 15 residues in the CDR3. Only a few counts were recorded for this clonotype. TCR beta CDR3 regions were amplified from RNA. First-round RT-PCR targeting the TCR CDR3 was performed with the HTBI primer set. TCRdb fed the multiplex PCR reads into MiXCR, producing one record per CDR3 protein. This table has approximately 330,000 distinct CDR3 sequences, around 15% appearing once.

The J gene is TRBJ1-4, the V gene TRBV19; D remains ambiguous. Sequencing input: blood. This receptor was identified in a woman between 40 and 50 years old with Graves' ophthalmopathy. DNA of the CDR3: TGTGCCAGTAGTATAGCCTCTGACATTGGGGAAAAACTGTTTTTT. This sequence encodes CASSIASDIGEKLFF.